This T cell receptor beta chain stems from a study of T cells in women clearing cervical HPV infection. Study-level points and caveats: Associations may precede or follow infection; HPV-specific or memory T cells were not isolated. Repertoire richness, not evenness, was significantly elevated in CIN3+ cases versus controls.

Between the trimmed V and J ends, which lost 3 bases and 0 bases, there was a span of 11 bases. CDR3 size: 16 residues. In germline, CDR1 is SGHTA, CDR2 FQGTGA. For this clone: No antigen is known for it. The CDR3 end falls 3 residues outside the read, so it is completed with the germline J gene.

Profiling relied on immunoSEQ multiplex PCR, and the TCRdb table lists in-frame clones only, not all of them. In total, the table holds some 23,000 clones. This sequence originates from a woman aged 18 to 75 with a cervical HPV16 infection that either progressed to CIN3+ or cleared (not recorded which). The chain recombines TRBV7-3 with TRBJ2-2, with unresolved D. Specimen: blood buffy coat. The CDR3 bases that were read are TGTGCCAGCAGCTTTTCTAGTCCCACGAACACCGGGGAG. Its translation: CASSFSSPTNTGE. The whole CDR3 protein reads CASSFSSPTNTGELFF.